Shown below are 8 T cell receptor beta chains from a single sample sequenced in a study of cytomegalovirus exposure and HLA in healthy donors. Libraries were prepared by immunoSEQ multiplex PCR; TCRdb keeps only in-frame clonotypes and omits some of them. Found here are fewer than 400,000 clones, 80% to 90% of them singletons; the top ten hold around 0.8%. Sequencing was performed on PBMCs. Receptors originate from a woman under 30 in good health and CMV-seronegative.

The genes are TRBV29-1 and TRBJ2-7; 8 bases are shared with TRBD1. From germline, CDR1 is SQVTM and CDR2 ANQGSEA. The junction had 3 bases not matched to a gene; V was cut back by 4 bases and J by 4 bases. The CDR3 spans 12 residues. The CDR3 DNA reads TGCAGCGTTGTCGACAGGGGTTACGAGCAGTACTTC. Its translation is CSVVDRGYEQYF.

This chain joins TRBV6-1 and TRBJ2-2; tentative D call: TRBD1 (5 bases). The V end lost 6 bases, the J end lost 4 bases, and 12 bases lay between the germline ends. Germline CDR1 and CDR2: MNHNS and SASEGT. The CDR3 is 14 residues long. CDR3: CASRVLGPTGELFF. In DNA form, the CDR3 reads TGTGCCAGCAGAGTGCTGGGGCCCACCGGGGAGCTGTTTTTT.

The rearrangement joins TRBV5-6 to TRBJ2-7; weak D call: TRBD2 (6 bases). The germline V and J ends were trimmed by 4 bases and 6 bases, with 11 bases remaining between them. The CDR3 length is 12 residues. The germline V gene encodes CDR1 SGHDT and CDR2 YYEEEE. CDR3 DNA: TGTGCCAGCAGCCGCGGGGAATCCGAGCAGTACTTC. Translated: CASSRGESEQYF.

The V gene is TRBV9, the J gene TRBJ2-5; D might be TRBD1 (6 bases). The V gene lost 0 bases and the J gene lost 1 base, with 13 bases spanning the gap. The CDR3 runs to 16 residues. Germline values: CDR1 SGDLS, CDR2 YYNGEE. The CDR3: CASSVAVGATQETQYF. DNA for the CDR3: TGTGCCAGCAGCGTAGCCGTGGGGGCAACCCAAGAGACCCAGTACTTC.

The chain uses TRBV5-6 and TRBJ2-5, with 8 bases fitting TRBD2. The CDR3 consists of 15 residues. Unmatched junction bases numbered 6, after V lost 4 bases and J lost 1 base. The germline CDR1 and CDR2 sequences are SGHDT and YYEEEE. The CDR3 loop reads CASSPIAGTQETQYF. As DNA, the CDR3 is TGTGCCAGCAGCCCGATAGCGGGGACCCAAGAGACCCAGTACTTC.

This chain connects TRBV9 to TRBJ2-1; TRBD2 is a possible D gene (5 bases). This CDR3 region has 15 residues. Germline V gives CDR1 SGDLS, CDR2 YYNGEE. V was shortened by 0 bases and J by 8 bases, with 15 bases between the two germline ends. The CDR3 spells CASSVAEGPLHEQFF. DNA for the CDR3: TGTGCCAGCAGCGTAGCTGAGGGCCCCCTGCATGAGCAGTTCTTC.

The chain couples TRBV6-5 to TRBJ1-2; TRBD1 aligns across 10 bases. This CDR3 has 14 amino acids. Trimming removed 6 bases from V and 3 bases from J; junction bases left unmatched: 4. The germline CDR1 and CDR2 sequences are MNHEY and SVGAGI. The CDR3 coding sequence is TGTGCCAGCAGCCCCGGGACAGGGGACTATGGCTACACCTTC. Amino acids: CASSPGTGDYGYTF.

The J gene is TRBJ2-7, the V gene TRBV28, with 7 nucleotides matching TRBD1. The V segment lost 4 bases and the J segment 3 bases; nucleotides outside the gene matches: 3. The CDR3 has 13 residues. In germline, CDR1 is MDHEN, CDR2 SYDVKM. In DNA, the CDR3 is TGTGCCAGCAGTTCGGGACAGCACTACGAGCAGTACTTC. Translation: CASSSGQHYEQYF.